What follows are 13 T cell receptor beta chains derived from one specimen sequenced in a study of cytomegalovirus exposure and HLA in healthy donors (dated by TCRdb to 2016 to 2017). The library was built by means of the immunoSEQ multiplex PCR assay. A mixture of 60 forward primers for TCR Vbeta segments and 13 reverse primers for TCR Jbeta segments was used in the multiplex PCR. Sourced from immuneACCESS, this table was stored by TCRdb with only in-frame sequences that have V and J called. A share of the clones is absent; for the studies checked, an unresolved V gene accounts for under half, and the remainder has no known explanation. Counted in this sample were around 67,000 clones; about 61% of them appeared once. 3% to 3.5% of the sample is held by the ten biggest clonotypes. Material: PBMCs. Receptors were obtained from a woman in her 50s in good health and CMV-seronegative.

The chain is built from TRBV9 and TRBJ2-1; 7 bases are a match to TRBD1. The V and J ends lost 3 bases and 4 bases, in that order; junction bases with no gene match: 10. CDR3 length equals 16 residues. CDR1 and CDR2 from the germline V gene are SGDLS and YYNGEE. The CDR3 coding sequence is TGTGCCAGCAGCGCAACAGGGGCCCTCACTTACAATGAGCAGTTCTTC. It is translated as CASSATGALTYNEQFF. The complete variable domain, with remaining parts taken from reference TRBV9 and TRBJ2-1, reads DSGVTQTPKHLITATGQRVTLRCSPRSGDLSVYWYQQSLDQGLQFLIQYYNGEERAKGNILERFSAQQFPDLHSELNLSSLELGDSALYFCASSATGALTYNEQFFGPGTRLTVL.

In this sample, this clone turned up a few times. The gene calls are TRBV28 and TRBJ1-1, with D hard to call. This CDR3 region has 14 residues. V lost 2 bases and J lost 0, with 7 bases in between. The germline CDR1 and CDR2 sequences are MDHEN and SYDVKM. The DNA of the CDR3 is TGTGCCAGCAGTTTAATACAGATGAACACTGAAGCTTTCTTT. Translated, it gives CASSLIQMNTEAFF.

J is TRBJ2-3 and V is TRBV15; 10 nucleotides line up with TRBD2. V lost 4 bases to trimming and J lost 4 bases; unmatched junction nucleotides: 20. This CDR3 has 20 amino acids. Germline loops: CDR1 LNHNV, CDR2 YYDKDF (reference sequence). CDR3 sequence reads: CATSTDRSLAAGGQADTQYF. Here the CDR3 DNA reads TGTGCCACCAGCACAGATCGGAGCCTGGCAGCGGGAGGGCAGGCAGATACGCAGTATTTT.

This chain connects TRBV5-6 to TRBJ1-1; D is uncertain. Germline assignment: CDR1 SGHDT and CDR2 YYEEEE. This CDR3 has 15 residues. Trimming cost V 3 bases and J 0 bases, with 12 bases left between them. CDR3 sequence reads: CASSSVNSMNTEAFF. CDR3 DNA: TGTGCCAGCAGCTCCGTCAACTCCATGAACACTGAAGCTTTCTTT.

The genes are TRBV5-6 and TRBJ2-7; 7 nucleotides align to TRBD2. The V segment lost 1 base and the J segment 4 bases; nucleotides outside the gene matches: 14. Germline loops: CDR1 SGHDT, CDR2 YYEEEE. The CDR3 is made up of 17 amino acids. DNA of the CDR3: TGTGCCAGCAGCTTGTTTGGCGGGAGCTATGAAGGGTACGAGCAGTACTTC. This gives the protein CASSLFGGSYEGYEQYF.

The gene calls are TRBV10-3 and TRBJ1-1; the match to TRBD1 covers 9 bases. CDR3 length: 15 amino acids. Per the germline V gene, CDR1 is ENHRY and CDR2 is SYGVKD. The ends lost 4 bases at V and 2 bases at J; junction bases unmatched: 5. The DNA for the CDR3 is TGTGCCATCAGTGGGGGGACAGGGCTCAACACTGAAGCTTTCTTT. This translates into CAISGGTGLNTEAFF.

This chain uses TRBV19 with TRBJ2-3, with TRBD2 matching over 9 bases. The CDR3 is 15 amino acids. From germline, CDR1 is LNHDA and CDR2 SQIVND (reference sequence). With V trimmed by 8 bases and J by 4 bases, 10 bases remained unmatched. The CDR3 DNA reads as TGTGCCAGTGCCCCAGCGGGAGGTGTGGCAGATACGCAGTATTTT. It codes for CASAPAGGVADTQYF.

This clone appeared once. The rearrangement joins TRBV25-1 to TRBJ2-5, with 9 bases identical to TRBD2. This CDR3 region has 15 residues. V lost 4 bases, J lost 3 bases, and 6 bases stayed unmatched. The germline gives CDR1 MGHDK, CDR2 SYGVNS. The CDR3 coding sequence is TGTGCCAGCAGTGGCGCCCGACTAGCGGAAGAGACCCAGTACTTC. Amino acids: CASSGARLAEETQYF.

The chain uses TRBV30 and TRBJ1-1; 8 bases are a match to TRBD1. The CDR3 runs to 13 residues. CDR1 GTSNPN and CDR2 SVGIG come from the germline V gene (reference sequence). The junction had 9 bases not matched to a gene; V was cut back by 6 bases and J by 6 bases. The CDR3: CACRAVTGAEAFF. CDR3 nucleotide sequence: TGTGCCTGCCGGGCCGTGACAGGGGCTGAAGCTTTCTTT. The complete variable domain, with remaining parts taken from reference TRBV30 and TRBJ1-1, reads SQTIHQWPATLVQPVGSPLSLECTVEGTSNPNLYWYRQAAGRGLQLLFYSVGIGQISSEVPQNLSASRPQDRQFILSSKKLLLSDSGFYLCACRAVTGAEAFFGQGTRLTVV.

The V call is TRBV6-5, the J call TRBJ1-5; 8 nucleotides align to TRBD1. This CDR3 contains 14 residues. J lost 6 bases, V lost 2 bases, and 3 bases had no gene match. Germline assignment: CDR1 MNHEY and CDR2 SVGAGI. The CDR3 protein is CASSYGQGAQPQHF. As DNA, the CDR3 is TGTGCCAGCAGTTACGGACAGGGCGCTCAGCCCCAGCATTTT.

This rearrangement joins TRBV7-2 to TRBJ1-1, with 7 bases matching TRBD1. This CDR3 region has 14 residues. Germline assignment: CDR1 SGHTA and CDR2 FQGNSA. Trimming removed 5 bases from V and 4 bases from J; junction bases left unmatched: 7. CDR3 region: CASSVRQGSTEAFF. CDR3 bases: TGTGCCAGCAGCGTTCGACAGGGTTCCACTGAAGCTTTCTTT.

This clone was found a few times. V usage is TRBV15 and J usage is TRBJ2-7; 10 nucleotides agree with TRBD2. From germline, CDR1 is LNHNV and CDR2 YYDKDF (reference sequence). The trim removed 1 base at V and 3 bases at J, leaving 9 bases unmatched. The CDR3 spans 17 residues. The CDR3 sequence is CATSRAGGASGSYEQYF. The CDR3 DNA follows: TGTGCCACCAGCAGAGCGGGGGGCGCTAGCGGGAGCTACGAGCAGTACTTC.

The chain is built from TRBV5-1 and TRBJ1-2; TRBD1 matches at 12 bases. From germline, CDR1 is SGHRS and CDR2 YFSETQ. Losses at the gene ends were 4 bases for V and 4 bases for J; bases not matched to a gene: 5. CDR3 length: 15 amino acids. CDR3 loop: CASSIGTGGTYGYTF. CDR3 sequence (DNA): TGCGCCAGCAGCATCGGGACAGGGGGCACCTATGGCTACACCTTC.